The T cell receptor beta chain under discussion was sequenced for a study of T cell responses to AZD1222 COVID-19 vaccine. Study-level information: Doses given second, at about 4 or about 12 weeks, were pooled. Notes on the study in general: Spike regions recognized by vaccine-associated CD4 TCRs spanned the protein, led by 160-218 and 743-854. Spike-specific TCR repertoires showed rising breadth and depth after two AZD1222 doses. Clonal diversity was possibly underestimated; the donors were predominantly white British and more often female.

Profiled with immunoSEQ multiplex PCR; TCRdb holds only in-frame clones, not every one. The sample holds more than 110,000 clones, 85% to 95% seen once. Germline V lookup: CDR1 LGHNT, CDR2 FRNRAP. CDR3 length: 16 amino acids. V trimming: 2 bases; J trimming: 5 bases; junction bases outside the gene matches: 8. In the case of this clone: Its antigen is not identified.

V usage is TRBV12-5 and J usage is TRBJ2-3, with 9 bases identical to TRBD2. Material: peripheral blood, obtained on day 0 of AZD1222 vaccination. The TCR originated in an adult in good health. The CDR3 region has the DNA TGTGCTAGTGGTTTGAGGCTAGCGGGATACGTAGATACGCAGTATTTT. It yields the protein CASGLRLAGYVDTQYF.